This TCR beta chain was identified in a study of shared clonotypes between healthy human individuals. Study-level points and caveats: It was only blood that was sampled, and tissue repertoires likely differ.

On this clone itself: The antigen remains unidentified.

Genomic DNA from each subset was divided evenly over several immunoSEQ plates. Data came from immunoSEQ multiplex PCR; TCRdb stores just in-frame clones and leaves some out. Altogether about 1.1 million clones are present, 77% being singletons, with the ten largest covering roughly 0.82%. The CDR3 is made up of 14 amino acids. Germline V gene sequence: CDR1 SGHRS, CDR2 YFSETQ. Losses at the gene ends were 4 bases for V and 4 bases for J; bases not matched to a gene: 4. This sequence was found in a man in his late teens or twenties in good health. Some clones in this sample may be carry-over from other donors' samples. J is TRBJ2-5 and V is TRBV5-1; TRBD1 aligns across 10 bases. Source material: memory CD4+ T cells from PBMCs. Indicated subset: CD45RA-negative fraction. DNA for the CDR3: TGCGCCAGCAGCCCGACAGGGGGCGTAGAGACCCAGTACTTC. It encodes CASSPTGGVETQYF. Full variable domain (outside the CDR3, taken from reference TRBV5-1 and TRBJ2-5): KAGVTQTPRYLIKTRGQQVTLSCSPISGHRSVSWYQQTPGQGLQFLFEYFSETQRNKGNFPGRFSGRQFSNSRSEMNVSTLELGDSALYLCASSPTGGVETQYFGPGTRLLVL.